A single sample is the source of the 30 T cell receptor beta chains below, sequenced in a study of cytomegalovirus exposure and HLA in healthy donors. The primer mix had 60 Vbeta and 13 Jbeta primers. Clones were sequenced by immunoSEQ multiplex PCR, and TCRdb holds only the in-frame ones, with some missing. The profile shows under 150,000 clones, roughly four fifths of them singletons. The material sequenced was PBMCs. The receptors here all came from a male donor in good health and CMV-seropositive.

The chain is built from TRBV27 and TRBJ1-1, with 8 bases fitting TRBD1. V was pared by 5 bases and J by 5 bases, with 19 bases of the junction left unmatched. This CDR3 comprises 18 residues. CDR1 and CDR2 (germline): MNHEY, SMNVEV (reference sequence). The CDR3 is CASSQPWTGRSGDTEAFF. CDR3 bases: TGTGCCAGCAGTCAACCATGGACAGGGAGGTCCGGTGATACTGAAGCTTTCTTT.

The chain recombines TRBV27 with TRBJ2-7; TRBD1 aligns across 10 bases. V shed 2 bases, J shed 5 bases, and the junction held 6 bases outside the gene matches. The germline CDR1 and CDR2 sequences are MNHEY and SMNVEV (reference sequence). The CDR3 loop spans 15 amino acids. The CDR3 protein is CASSLIRQGADEQYF. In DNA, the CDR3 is TGTGCCAGCAGTTTAATTCGACAGGGGGCTGACGAGCAGTACTTC.

The CDR3 region has the DNA TGTGCCAGCTTTCCCCGGGACAGGGCGTCACCCCTCCACTTT. It encodes CASFPRDRASPLHF. The V gene is TRBV6-6, the J gene TRBJ1-6, with 9 bases that match TRBD1. The trim removed 8 bases at V and 10 bases at J, leaving 9 bases unmatched. CDR1 is MNHNY, CDR2 SVGAGI, per germline (reference sequence). The CDR3 extends over 14 amino acids.

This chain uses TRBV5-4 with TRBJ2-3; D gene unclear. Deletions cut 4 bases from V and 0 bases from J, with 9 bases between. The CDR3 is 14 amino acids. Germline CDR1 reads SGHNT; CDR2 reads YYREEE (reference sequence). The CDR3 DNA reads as TGTGCCAGCAGCCAAACTATAAGCACAGATACGCAGTATTTT. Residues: CASSQTISTDTQYF.

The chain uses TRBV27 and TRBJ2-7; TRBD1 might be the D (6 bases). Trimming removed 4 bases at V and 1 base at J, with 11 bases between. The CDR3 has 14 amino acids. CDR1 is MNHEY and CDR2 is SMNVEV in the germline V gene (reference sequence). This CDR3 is CASSYVQGSYEQYF. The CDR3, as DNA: TGTGCCAGCAGTTATGTACAGGGATCCTACGAGCAGTACTTC.

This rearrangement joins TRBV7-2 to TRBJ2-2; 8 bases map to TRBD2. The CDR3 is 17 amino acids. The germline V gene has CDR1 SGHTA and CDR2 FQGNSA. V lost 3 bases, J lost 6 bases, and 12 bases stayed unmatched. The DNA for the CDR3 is TGTGCCAGCAGCTTGGGAGGGAGCGGGAGTTACGCCGGGGAGCTGTTTTTT. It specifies CASSLGGSGSYAGELFF.

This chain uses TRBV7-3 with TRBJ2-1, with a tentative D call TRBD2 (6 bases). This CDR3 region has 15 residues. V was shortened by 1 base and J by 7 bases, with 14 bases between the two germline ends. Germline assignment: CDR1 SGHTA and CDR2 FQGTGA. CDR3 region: CASSLRARRVNEQFF. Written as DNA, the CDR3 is TGTGCCAGCAGCTTAAGGGCGAGGAGGGTTAATGAGCAGTTCTTC.

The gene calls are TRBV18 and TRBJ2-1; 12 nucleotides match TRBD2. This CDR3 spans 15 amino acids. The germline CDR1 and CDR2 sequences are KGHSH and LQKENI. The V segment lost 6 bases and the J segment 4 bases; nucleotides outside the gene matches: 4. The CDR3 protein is CASSSGLAGYNEQFF. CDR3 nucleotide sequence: TGTGCCAGCTCTTCTGGACTAGCGGGGTACAATGAGCAGTTCTTC. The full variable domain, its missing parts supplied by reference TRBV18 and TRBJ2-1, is NAGVMQNPRHLVRRRGQEARLRCSPMKGHSHVYWYRQLPEEGLKFMVYLQKENIIDESGMPKERFSAEFPKEGPSILRIQQVVRGDSAAYFCASSSGLAGYNEQFFGPGTRLTVL.

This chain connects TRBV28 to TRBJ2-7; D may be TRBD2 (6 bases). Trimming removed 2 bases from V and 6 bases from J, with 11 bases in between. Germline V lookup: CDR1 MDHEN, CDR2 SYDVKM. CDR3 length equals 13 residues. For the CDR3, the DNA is TGTGCCAGCAGTTTAGGGCAGGGAGGCGAGCAGTACTTC. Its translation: CASSLGQGGEQYF.

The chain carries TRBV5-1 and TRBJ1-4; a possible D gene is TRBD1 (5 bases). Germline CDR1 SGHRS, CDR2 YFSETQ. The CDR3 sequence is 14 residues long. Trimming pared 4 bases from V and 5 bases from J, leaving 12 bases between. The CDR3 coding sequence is TGCGCCAGCAGCCCGGACACCCAAAATGAAAAACTGTTTTTT. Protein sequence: CASSPDTQNEKLFF.

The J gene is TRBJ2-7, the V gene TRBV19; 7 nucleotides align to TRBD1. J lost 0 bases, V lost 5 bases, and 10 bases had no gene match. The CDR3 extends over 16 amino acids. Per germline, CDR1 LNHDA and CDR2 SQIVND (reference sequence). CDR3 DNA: TGTGCCAGTAGTGACCAGGGACAGAGGGGCTCCTACGAGCAGTACTTC. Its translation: CASSDQGQRGSYEQYF.

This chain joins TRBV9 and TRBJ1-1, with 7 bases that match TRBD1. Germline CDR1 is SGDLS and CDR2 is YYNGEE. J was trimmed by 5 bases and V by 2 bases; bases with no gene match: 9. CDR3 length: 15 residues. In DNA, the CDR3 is TGTGCCAGCAGCGTGAACCCAGGGGGTGGTACTGAAGCTTTCTTT. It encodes CASSVNPGGGTEAFF.

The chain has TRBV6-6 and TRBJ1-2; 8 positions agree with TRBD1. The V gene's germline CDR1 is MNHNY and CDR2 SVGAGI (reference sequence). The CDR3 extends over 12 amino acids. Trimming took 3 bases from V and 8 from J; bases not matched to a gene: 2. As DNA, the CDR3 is TGTGCCAGCAGTTATGACAGGGGAGGCTACACCTTC. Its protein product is CASSYDRGGYTF.

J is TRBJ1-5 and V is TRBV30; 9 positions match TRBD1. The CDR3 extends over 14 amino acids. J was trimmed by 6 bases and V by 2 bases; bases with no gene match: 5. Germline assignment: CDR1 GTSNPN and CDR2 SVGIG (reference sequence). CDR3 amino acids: CAWSTGQGLQPQHF. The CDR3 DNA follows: TGTGCCTGGAGTACTGGACAGGGGCTTCAGCCCCAGCATTTT.

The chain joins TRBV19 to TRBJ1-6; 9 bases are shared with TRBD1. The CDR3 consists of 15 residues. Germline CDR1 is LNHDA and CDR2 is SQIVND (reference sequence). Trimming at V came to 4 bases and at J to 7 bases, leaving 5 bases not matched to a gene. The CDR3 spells CASSTRTGENSPLHF. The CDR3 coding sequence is TGTGCCAGTAGTACCAGGACAGGGGAGAATTCACCCCTCCACTTT.

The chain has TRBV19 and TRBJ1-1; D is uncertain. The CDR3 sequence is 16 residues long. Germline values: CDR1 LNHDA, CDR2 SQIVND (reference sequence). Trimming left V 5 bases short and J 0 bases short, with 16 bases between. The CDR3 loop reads CASSPQARELNTEAFF. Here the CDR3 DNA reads TGTGCCAGTAGTCCGCAGGCCCGGGAATTGAACACTGAAGCTTTCTTT.

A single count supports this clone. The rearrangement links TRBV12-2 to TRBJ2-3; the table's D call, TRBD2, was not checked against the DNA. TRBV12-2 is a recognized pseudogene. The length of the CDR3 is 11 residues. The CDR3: CASRLLYTQYF. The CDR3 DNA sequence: TGTGCAAGTCGCTTGTTATATACGCAGTATTTT.

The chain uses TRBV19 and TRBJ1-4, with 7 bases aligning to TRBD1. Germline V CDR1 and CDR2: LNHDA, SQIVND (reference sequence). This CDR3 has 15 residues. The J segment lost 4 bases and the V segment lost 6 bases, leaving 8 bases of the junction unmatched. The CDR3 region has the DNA TGTGCCAGTAGACCCCGGGCAGGGGGTAATGAAAAACTGTTTTTT. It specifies CASRPRAGGNEKLFF.

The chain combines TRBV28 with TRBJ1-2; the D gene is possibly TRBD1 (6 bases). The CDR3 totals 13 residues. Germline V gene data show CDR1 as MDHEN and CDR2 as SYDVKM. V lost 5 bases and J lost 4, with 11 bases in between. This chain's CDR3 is CASSPTGRYGYTF. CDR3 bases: TGTGCCAGCAGTCCTACAGGGCGCTATGGCTACACCTTC.

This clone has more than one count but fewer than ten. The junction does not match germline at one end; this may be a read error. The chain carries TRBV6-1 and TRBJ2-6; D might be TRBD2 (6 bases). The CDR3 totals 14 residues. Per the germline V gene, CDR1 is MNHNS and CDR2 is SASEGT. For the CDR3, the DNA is TGTGCCAGCAGTGGTGGGACTGGGGCCAACGGCCTGACTTTC. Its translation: CASSGGTGANGLTF.

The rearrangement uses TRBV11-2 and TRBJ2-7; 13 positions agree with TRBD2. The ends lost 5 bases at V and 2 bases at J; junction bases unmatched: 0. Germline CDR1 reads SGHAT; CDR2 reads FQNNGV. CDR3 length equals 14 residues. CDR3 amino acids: CASSTSGRAYEQYF. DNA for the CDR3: TGTGCCAGCAGCACTAGCGGGAGGGCCTACGAGCAGTACTTC.

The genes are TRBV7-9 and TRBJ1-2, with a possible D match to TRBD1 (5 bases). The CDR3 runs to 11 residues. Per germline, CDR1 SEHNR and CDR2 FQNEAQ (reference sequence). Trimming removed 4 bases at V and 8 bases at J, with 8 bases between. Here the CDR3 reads CASSSNRGYTF. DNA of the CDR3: TGTGCCAGCAGCTCGAACAGGGGCTACACCTTC.

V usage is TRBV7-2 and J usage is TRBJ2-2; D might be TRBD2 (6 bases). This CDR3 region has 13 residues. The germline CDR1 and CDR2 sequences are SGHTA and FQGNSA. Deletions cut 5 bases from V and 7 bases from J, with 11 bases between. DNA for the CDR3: TGTGCCAGCAGCCCCCTGGGGGGCGGGGAGCTGTTTTTT. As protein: CASSPLGGGELFF.

The CDR3 region is CASSLVGQGISGYTF. The DNA of the CDR3 is TGCGCCAGCAGCTTGGTCGGACAGGGGATAAGTGGCTACACCTTC. The rearrangement joins TRBV5-1 to TRBJ1-2; 9 bases map to TRBD1. The germline V gene encodes CDR1 SGHRS and CDR2 YFSETQ. The CDR3 contains 15 residues. J was trimmed by 7 bases and V by 0 bases; bases with no gene match: 7.

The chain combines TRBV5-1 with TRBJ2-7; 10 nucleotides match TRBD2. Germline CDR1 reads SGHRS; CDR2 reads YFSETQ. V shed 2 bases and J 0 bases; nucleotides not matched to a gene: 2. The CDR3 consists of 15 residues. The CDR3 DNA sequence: TGCGCCAGCAGCTTTACTAGCGGGGCCTCCTACGAGCAGTACTTC. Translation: CASSFTSGASYEQYF.

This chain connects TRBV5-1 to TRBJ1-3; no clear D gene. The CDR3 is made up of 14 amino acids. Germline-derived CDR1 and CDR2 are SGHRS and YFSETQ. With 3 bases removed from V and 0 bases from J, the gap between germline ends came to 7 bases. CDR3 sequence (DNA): TGCGCCAGCAGCTCAACAGTCTCTGGAAACACCATATATTTT. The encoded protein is CASSSTVSGNTIYF.

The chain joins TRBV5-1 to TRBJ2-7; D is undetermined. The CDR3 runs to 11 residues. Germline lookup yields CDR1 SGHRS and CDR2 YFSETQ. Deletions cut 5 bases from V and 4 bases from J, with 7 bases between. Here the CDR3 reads CASRVGYEQYF. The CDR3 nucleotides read TGCGCCAGCAGGGTCGGGTACGAGCAGTACTTC.

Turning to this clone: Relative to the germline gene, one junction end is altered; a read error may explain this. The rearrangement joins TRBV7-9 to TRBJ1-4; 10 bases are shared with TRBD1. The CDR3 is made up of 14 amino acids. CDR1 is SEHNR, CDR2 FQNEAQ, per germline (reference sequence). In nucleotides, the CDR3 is TGTGCCAGCAGCTCGGGACAGGGGAATGAGAAACTGTTTTTT. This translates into CASSSGQGNEKLFF.

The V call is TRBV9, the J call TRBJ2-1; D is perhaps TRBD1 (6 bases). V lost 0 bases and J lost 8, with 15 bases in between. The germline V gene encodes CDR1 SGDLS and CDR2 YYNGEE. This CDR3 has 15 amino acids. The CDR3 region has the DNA TGTGCCAGCAGCGTAGCACCACGGCAGGGGTATGAGCAGTTCTTC. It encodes CASSVAPRQGYEQFF.

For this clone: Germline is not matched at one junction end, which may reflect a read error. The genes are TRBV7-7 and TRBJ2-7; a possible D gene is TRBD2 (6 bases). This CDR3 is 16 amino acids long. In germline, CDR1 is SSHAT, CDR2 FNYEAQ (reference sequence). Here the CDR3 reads CASSPGVSAGLHEQYF. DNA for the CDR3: TGTGCTAGCAGCCCTGGAGTTAGTGCGGGGCTACACGAGCAGTACTTC.